One and the same sample provided the 13 T cell receptor beta chains below, sequenced in a study of blood T cell repertoires in COVID-19. Data came from immunoSEQ multiplex PCR; TCRdb stores just in-frame clones and leaves some out. Among tens of thousands of clones listed, 84% were seen once. Sequenced: peripheral blood. Receptor source: a human donor in a cohort sampled during active COVID-19.

The V call is TRBV18, the J call TRBJ2-1; the match to TRBD2 covers 7 bases. V lost 6 bases, J lost 5 bases, and 13 bases stayed unmatched. CDR1 KGHSH and CDR2 LQKENI come from the germline V gene. The CDR3 runs to 16 residues. CDR3 nucleotide sequence: TGTGCCAGCTCGCTCCAACTAGCGCCCCCGAACAATGAGCAGTTCTTC. It translates to CASSLQLAPPNNEQFF.

This clone has just one count. CDR3 sequence (DNA): TGTGCCAGCAGTTTGGGCAGGGGGCTTGGAAACACCATATATTTT. Translation gives CASSLGRGLGNTIYF. V and J are TRBV27 and TRBJ1-3; the match to TRBD1 covers 8 bases. There are 15 residues in the CDR3. V was clipped by 3 bases and J by 3 bases; unmatched bases: 4. Germline lookup yields CDR1 MNHEY and CDR2 SMNVEV (reference sequence).

The rearrangement links TRBV6-5 to TRBJ2-7; perhaps TRBD1 as D (6 bases). The CDR3 spans 14 residues. V was pared by 6 bases and J by 4 bases, with 16 bases between. In germline, CDR1 is MNHEY, CDR2 SVGAGI. In DNA, the CDR3 is TGTGCCAGCAGATACCAACCAGGGGTTTACGAGCAGTACTTC. Its translation: CASRYQPGVYEQYF.

The V call is TRBV30, the J call TRBJ1-1, with D maybe TRBD1 (5 bases). Germline loops: CDR1 GTSNPN, CDR2 SVGIG (reference sequence). The CDR3 is 13 amino acids. The V end lost 5 bases, the J end lost 4 bases, and 14 bases lay between the germline ends. DNA of the CDR3: TGTGCCTGGGCCTGGTTGGGGGGCACTGAAGCTTTCTTT. This sequence encodes CAWAWLGGTEAFF.

In DNA form, the CDR3 reads TGTGCCAGCAGCTTAGTGGGGGGGCGCAACTATGGCTACACCTTC. Amino acids: CASSLVGGRNYGYTF. J is TRBJ1-2 and V is TRBV13; TRBD1 might be the D (6 bases). Trimming took 1 base from V and 2 from J, leaving 11 bases between them. From germline, CDR1 is PRHDT and CDR2 FYEKMQ (reference sequence). This CDR3 comprises 15 residues.

V gene TRBV4-2 combines with J gene TRBJ1-2, with D maybe TRBD1 (6 bases). The CDR3 covers 12 residues. Germline CDR1 LGHNA, CDR2 YNFKEQ. V was shortened by 7 bases and J by 8 bases, with 14 bases between the two germline ends. CDR3 in amino acids: CASTTGSRGYTF. CDR3 nucleotide sequence: TGTGCCAGCACCACAGGGTCCCGGGGCTACACCTTC.

V and J are TRBV7-2 and TRBJ1-5; D unclear. The CDR3 contains 13 residues. The V gene's germline CDR1 is SGHTA and CDR2 FQGNSA. V shed 1 base and J shed 6 bases, with 7 bases lying between them. CDR3 residues: CASSLVSLQPQHF. CDR3 DNA sequence: TGTGCCAGCAGCTTAGTGAGCCTTCAGCCCCAGCATTTT.

The chain uses TRBV11-2 and TRBJ2-7; D not resolved. The germline V gene encodes CDR1 SGHAT and CDR2 FQNNGV. The CDR3 covers 11 residues. The ends were cut back, 3 bases at V and 8 bases at J, with 8 bases in the middle. Here the CDR3 DNA reads TGTGCCAGCAGCTTCGTAGAAAAGCAGTACTTC. As protein: CASSFVEKQYF.

The CDR3 is CASSPLAGGGPDTQYF. DNA for the CDR3: TGTGCCAGCAGCCCACTAGCGGGGGGGGGCCCAGATACGCAGTATTTT. The chain links TRBV5-4 to TRBJ2-3; 13 bases agree with TRBD2. Trimming took 4 bases from V and 4 from J; bases not matched to a gene: 6. This CDR3 is built from 16 residues. CDR1 and CDR2 from the germline V gene are SGHNT and YYREEE (reference sequence).

V gene TRBV27 combines with J gene TRBJ1-1; no clear D gene. The ends were cut back, 5 bases at V and 1 base at J, with 11 bases in the middle. Germline V gene data show CDR1 as MNHEY and CDR2 as SMNVEV (reference sequence). The CDR3 runs to 14 residues. CDR3 loop: CASSKDIWNTEAFF. The CDR3 DNA follows: TGTGCCAGCAGTAAAGACATATGGAACACTGAAGCTTTCTTT.

This sequence joins TRBV28 and TRBJ1-5; D is possibly TRBD1 (6 bases). The CDR3 runs to 14 residues. V lost 1 base and J 2 bases, leaving 6 bases between the germline ends. Germline V CDR1 and CDR2: MDHEN, SYDVKM. CDR3 residues: CASSLYRGNQPQHF. The CDR3, as DNA: TGTGCCAGCAGTTTATACAGGGGCAATCAGCCCCAGCATTTT.

The chain links TRBV28 to TRBJ1-1, with D perhaps matching TRBD1 (6 bases). The germline V gene has CDR1 MDHEN and CDR2 SYDVKM. This CDR3 comprises 15 residues. The V gene lost 4 bases and the J gene lost 0 bases, with 12 bases spanning the gap. DNA of the CDR3: TGTGCCAGCAGTTCGACGACAGGAATGAACACTGAAGCTTTCTTT. Translation: CASSSTTGMNTEAFF.

V is TRBV5-5 and J is TRBJ2-7; D is perhaps TRBD1 (5 bases). V was clipped by 4 bases and J by 3 bases, with 20 bases between them. Germline assignment: CDR1 SGHKS and CDR2 YYEKEE (reference sequence). The CDR3 has 16 amino acids. The CDR3 is CASSDALGLPIYEQYF. The CDR3 region has the DNA TGTGCCAGCAGCGACGCGTTGGGGCTCCCTATCTACGAGCAGTACTTC. The complete variable domain, with remaining parts taken from reference TRBV5-5 and TRBJ2-7, reads DAGVTQSPTHLIKTRGQQVTLRCSPISGHKSVSWYQQVLGQGPQFIFQYYEKEERGRGNFPDRFSARQFPNYSSELNVNALLLGDSALYLCASSDALGLPIYEQYFGPGTRLTVT.